The T cell receptor (beta chain) under discussion was sequenced for a study of CD8 T cells in Susac syndrome. The germline V gene encodes CDR1 MNHEY and CDR2 SMNVEV (reference sequence). V dropped 3 bases and J dropped 0 bases, with 6 bases sitting between them. This CDR3 has 15 amino acids. RNA totalling about 0.45 to 1 ug underwent reverse transcription with random hexamers. The method of amplification for TCR beta CDR3 was immunoSEQ multiplex PCR, covering 54 Vbeta and 13 Jbeta. TCRdb passed the immunoSEQ multiplex PCR reads through MiXCR, listing each CDR3 protein once. Of around 300,000 distinct CDR3 sequences listed, approximately 89% were seen once; the top ten hold around 0.18%. TCR beta was sequenced from blood CD8+ and CD4+ T cells. Patients with stable or active relapsing-remitting disease, all of them treatment-naive, made up the multiple sclerosis controls. Negative isolation was used for CD8+ and CD4+ T cells and FACS enrichment for TEMRA cells.

This clonotype was seen only a few times. Sequencing was performed on CD8+ T cells from PBMCs. This clonotype was obtained from a human donor with multiple sclerosis. The chain employs TRBV27 and TRBJ2-6, with D unresolved. CDR3 protein: CASSLYLSGANVLTF. The CDR3 region has the DNA TGTGCCAGCAGTTTGTATCTCTCTGGGGCCAACGTCCTGACTTTC.